The source of this T cell receptor beta chain is a study of T-cell reconstitution after alpha-beta-depleted transplantation in children (dated by TCRdb to 2016 to 2017). Regarding the study in general: Using TCR repertoire profiling, the study followed T-cell immune reconstitution in a quantitative way in children after TCRalphabeta/CD19-depleted allogeneic hematopoietic cell transplantation.

With regard to this clonotype: What antigen it recognizes has not been identified. Base qualities are not at hand, and no much larger clone is one base apart.

Looking up the germline V gene yields CDR1 SGHVS and CDR2 FNYEAQ. The germline V end is reduced by 4 bases and the J end by 4 bases; junction bases left unmatched: 11. Inclusive of the bounding cysteine and phenylalanine, the CDR3 is 16 residues long. Only CDR3 DNA remains: 48 bases, in frame from the first base. The protocol used for the library was PCR. Sequencing was carried out with an Illumina HiSeq 2500. TCR library preparation used molecular barcoding, with unique molecular identifiers applied to normalize quantification of the TCRbeta repertoire. In TCRdb, the public reads were trimmed at Q25 with fastp and aligned with MiXCR, with productive beta chains retained. Every entry covers one CDR3 protein and lists the most common genes and DNA from its rows. This sample has 200,000 to 250,000 distinct CDR3 sequences in its table, and approximately 9.5% of those were observed once. The ten largest clones represent around 6% of the sample.

The rearranged segments are TRBV7-6 and TRBJ2-5; 8 bases in between match TRBD2. Sequences were derived from PBMCs from the stem cell graft donor, sampled from the stem cell graft. This receptor was identified in a human donor who donated a stem cell graft to a child with acute lymphoblastic leukemia. The CDR3 region reads CASSYTLSGEGETQYF. The nucleotide sequence reads TGTGCCAGCAGCTATACCCTTAGCGGGGAAGGAGAGACCCAGTACTTC.